What follows are 17 T cell receptor beta chains derived from one specimen sequenced in a study of beta chain features in type 1 diabetes. Notes on the study in general: Moderate but significant shortening of TCRB CDR3s was recorded in all four CD4+ subsets from Type 1 diabetes patients.

cDNA synthesis used the whole RNA isolate, giving expressed TCRB sequences. Some clones are missing from TCRdb's copy, which holds only in-frame ones; the method was immunoSEQ multiplex PCR. The sample records almost 350,000 clones, 9.3% being singletons. These receptors' antigens are unknown. The sequencing sample was made of central memory CD4+ T cells from blood. The origin of the receptors is a man younger than 45 with type 1 diabetes.

This clone was picked up a small number of times. The chain employs TRBV10-2 and TRBJ2-4; 8 nucleotides line up with TRBD1. The CDR3 has 14 residues. Trimming at V came to 3 bases and at J to 6 bases, leaving 4 bases not matched to a gene. Per the germline V gene, CDR1 is WSHSY and CDR2 is SAAADI. The chain's CDR3 is CASSDQGASNIQYF. The CDR3 bases are TGCGCCAGCAGTGATCAGGGGGCCTCAAACATTCAGTACTTC.

This clone came up a few times. The V call is TRBV9, the J call TRBJ2-1, with D maybe TRBD1 (6 bases). The germline V gene has CDR1 SGDLS and CDR2 YYNGEE. The CDR3 is 13 amino acids. With 7 bases removed from V and 4 bases from J, the gap between germline ends came to 12 bases. CDR3 protein: CASSRTAYNEQFF. In DNA, the CDR3 is TGTGCCAGCTCTCGGACAGCATACAATGAGCAGTTCTTC.

This chain connects TRBV7-8 to TRBJ2-7; no firm D call. The V gene lost 3 bases and the J gene lost 0 bases, with 9 bases spanning the gap. This CDR3 has 14 amino acids. Germline CDR1 SGHVS, CDR2 FQNEAQ. The CDR3 coding sequence is TGTGCCAGCAGCTTGTCCTTTTCCTCCTACGAGCAGTACTTC. Encoded protein: CASSLSFSSYEQYF.

This clone was picked up a small number of times. The rearrangement links TRBV6-5 to TRBJ2-5; 7 nucleotides match TRBD1. CDR1 is MNHEY, CDR2 SVGAGI, per germline. J lost 6 bases, V lost 4 bases, and 11 bases had no gene match. CDR3 length: 15 residues. The CDR3 reads CASSSPSQGTQTQYF. The CDR3 DNA sequence: TGTGCCAGCAGTTCCCCGTCACAGGGGACCCAGACCCAGTACTTC.

This clone was counted many times. Other DNA sequences from this sample encode an identical CDR3 as well. The genes are TRBV19 and TRBJ2-5; D call uncertain. V gave up 0 bases and J gave up 5 bases, with 1 base separating them. The CDR3 covers 11 residues. The germline V gene has CDR1 LNHDA and CDR2 SQIVND (reference sequence). CDR3 DNA sequence: TGTGCCAGTAGTATAGAGGAGACCCAGTACTTC. Protein sequence: CASSIEETQYF.

This chain links TRBV10-3 with TRBJ2-7; 10 bases match TRBD1. Germline lookup yields CDR1 ENHRY and CDR2 SYGVKD. V trimming: 8 bases; J trimming: 4 bases; junction bases outside the gene matches: 5. The CDR3 length is 13 residues. The CDR3 DNA reads TGTGCCATCGGGGGACAGGGGAGATACGAGCAGTACTTC. This sequence encodes CAIGGQGRYEQYF.

The chain combines TRBV19 with TRBJ2-3; D remains ambiguous. Germline V gives CDR1 LNHDA, CDR2 SQIVND (reference sequence). Trimming cost V 7 bases and J 3 bases, with 11 bases left between them. CDR3 length: 13 residues. The CDR3 spells CASKGSGTDTQYF. The CDR3 DNA reads as TGTGCCAGTAAAGGATCTGGGACAGATACGCAGTATTTT.

This clone was counted only a few times. Other DNA sequences of this sample code for an identical CDR3. V and J are TRBV18 and TRBJ1-2; the match to TRBD1 covers 7 bases. This CDR3 comprises 12 residues. Germline trimming cut 6 bases from V and 6 bases from J; bases unmatched to any gene: 4. The germline gives CDR1 KGHSH, CDR2 LQKENI. Here the CDR3 reads CASSPDRDGYTF. The CDR3 DNA follows: TGTGCCAGCTCGCCCGACAGGGATGGCTACACCTTC.

As for this clone: This sequence may be a read error, since a much larger clone differs from it by one base. V usage is TRBV7-9 and J usage is TRBJ2-7; D is uncertain. This CDR3 is built from 8 residues. CDR1 and CDR2 from the germline V gene are SEHNR and FQNEAQ (reference sequence). V lost 8 bases, J lost 5 bases, and 1 base lay in between. The CDR3 loop is CASHEQYF. The CDR3 DNA sequence: TGTGCCAGCCACGAGCAGTACTTC.

This clone showed up just a few times. The J gene is TRBJ2-3, the V gene TRBV7-2; 8 bases align to TRBD2. The CDR3 covers 12 residues. The germline gives CDR1 SGHTA, CDR2 FQGNSA. V lost 5 bases, J lost 14 bases, and 9 bases stayed unmatched. Here the CDR3 reads CASSPGGAVGYF. Written as DNA, the CDR3 is TGTGCCAGCAGCCCCGGGGGGGCGGTAGGGTATTTT.

The chain combines TRBV7-9 with TRBJ2-5; the D gene is possibly TRBD1 (6 bases). CDR3 length: 15 amino acids. Germline CDR1 is SEHNR and CDR2 is FQNEAQ (reference sequence). Trimming cost V 2 bases and J 4 bases, with 14 bases left between them. CDR3 nucleotides: TGTGCCAGCAGCTTAACAGGGATCCGGGGAGAGACCCAGTACTTC. It specifies CASSLTGIRGETQYF.

The chain combines TRBV7-2 with TRBJ2-3; 7 bases fit TRBD1. The germline gives CDR1 SGHTA, CDR2 FQGNSA. J lost 5 bases, V lost 5 bases, and 7 bases had no gene match. The CDR3 has 14 residues. CDR3 DNA sequence: TGTGCCAGCAGCAAGACAGGGTTCAAAGATACGCAGTATTTT. It encodes CASSKTGFKDTQYF.

This clone was seen a few times. J is TRBJ1-6 and V is TRBV10-2; perhaps TRBD1 as D (6 bases). Trimming took 3 bases from V and 5 from J, leaving 11 bases between them. The V gene's germline CDR1 is WSHSY and CDR2 SAAADI. This CDR3 region has 15 residues. CDR3 coding DNA: TGCGCCAGCAGTGACGGACAGCTAGATAATTCACCCCTCCACTTT. It specifies CASSDGQLDNSPLHF.

This clone appeared a few times. The V gene is TRBV10-3, the J gene TRBJ1-5; 7 bases map to TRBD1. V dropped 10 bases and J dropped 0; count of bases not matched to a gene: 9. CDR3 length equals 15 residues. Germline V gene sequence: CDR1 ENHRY, CDR2 SYGVKD. CDR3 bases: TGTGCCACCTCCTCAGGGGGGGATAGCAATCAGCCCCAGCATTTT. Protein product: CATSSGGDSNQPQHF.

The chain couples TRBV6-5 to TRBJ1-2; D is uncertain. Germline CDR1 reads MNHEY; CDR2 reads SVGAGI. This CDR3 contains 13 residues. V gave up 6 bases and J gave up 1 base, with 9 bases separating them. The CDR3 spells CASSPTFNYGYTF. The CDR3 nucleotides read TGTGCCAGCAGCCCAACCTTTAACTATGGCTACACCTTC.

The V call is TRBV30, the J call TRBJ2-5; D might be TRBD1 (5 bases). The DNA matches TRBJ2-7 better at its end, which makes the J call doubtful. The CDR3 contains 13 residues. The germline V gene has CDR1 GTSNPN and CDR2 SVGIG (reference sequence). The CDR3 region is CAWRGTGSYEQYF. CDR3 nucleotides: TGTGCCTGGAGAGGTACAGGATCCTACGAGCAGTACTTC.

This clone was detected a few times. CDR3 DNA sequence: TGTGCCAGCAGTAACCAGGGAATCCAAACCTACGAGCAGTACTTC. Protein sequence: CASSNQGIQTYEQYF. The V and J genes are TRBV28 and TRBJ2-7; maybe TRBD1 (5 bases). Trimming cost V 5 bases and J 2 bases, with 16 bases left between them. CDR1 MDHEN and CDR2 SYDVKM come from the germline V gene. The CDR3 sequence is 15 residues long.